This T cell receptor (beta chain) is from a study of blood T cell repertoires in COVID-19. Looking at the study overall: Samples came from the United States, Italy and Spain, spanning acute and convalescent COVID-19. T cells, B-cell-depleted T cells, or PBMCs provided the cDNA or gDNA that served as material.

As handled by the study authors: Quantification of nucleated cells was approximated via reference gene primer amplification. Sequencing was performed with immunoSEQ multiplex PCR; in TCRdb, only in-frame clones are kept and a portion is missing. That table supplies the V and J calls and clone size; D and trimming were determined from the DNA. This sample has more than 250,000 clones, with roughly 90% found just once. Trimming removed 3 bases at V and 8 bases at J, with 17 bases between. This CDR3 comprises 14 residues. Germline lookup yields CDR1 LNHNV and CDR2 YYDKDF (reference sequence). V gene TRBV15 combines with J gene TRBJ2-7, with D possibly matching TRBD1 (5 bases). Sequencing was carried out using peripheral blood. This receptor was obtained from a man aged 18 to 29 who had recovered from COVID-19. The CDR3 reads CATSSGSQGRKQYF. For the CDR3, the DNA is TGTGCCACCAGCAGTGGCTCCCAGGGTAGGAAGCAGTACTTC.